This T cell receptor beta chain was captured by sequencing in a study of response to subunit inactivated influenza vaccine. Study-level findings and limits: Authors suggested few new T cells are recruited by each seasonal influenza vaccination.

TCRdb re-called the RT-PCR reads through MiXCR, storing one row per CDR3 protein. The sample carries under 750,000 distinct CDR3 sequences, roughly 12% recorded once. The CDR3 is made up of 16 amino acids. In germline, CDR1 is DFQATT, CDR2 SNEGSKA (reference sequence). Trimming cost V 0 bases and J 6 bases, with 20 bases left between them. This clonotype appeared a few times. Its antigen is undetermined. The source is a man aged 50 to 59 who received an inactivated influenza vaccine. V and J are TRBV20-1 and TRBJ2-5, with a weak D call TRBD2 (7 bases). The material sequenced was PBMCs from blood, taken on the day of vaccination. The CDR3, as DNA: TGCAGTGCTAGAGATCCCCCGGGGGGACACCTCCAGACCCAGTACTTC. Its protein is CSARDPPGGHLQTQYF.